This TCR beta chain came from a study of shared clonotypes between healthy human individuals. Researchers sequenced unsorted PBMC DNA using ten immunoSEQ deep assay plates. Original processing notes: Junction-only sequences produced by ImmunoSEQ had no quality scores, so filtering differed. Libraries were prepared by immunoSEQ multiplex PCR; TCRdb keeps only in-frame clonotypes and omits some of them. The D gene and trimming were derived from the DNA, and the V and J assignments and clone size from that table. The sample contains approximately 510,000 clones, 75% to 85% of which appear only once. Losses at the gene ends were 6 bases for V and 8 bases for J; bases not matched to a gene: 12. The CDR3 has 15 residues. In germline, CDR1 is SNHLY, CDR2 FYNNEI. There were no recent acute infections or vaccinations among the donors, who were healthy HIV-negative adults.

The specimen sequenced was PBMCs. The source of this sequence is a woman in her thirties or forties in good health. Some clones in this sample may be carry-over from other donors' samples. The chain couples TRBV2 to TRBJ2-1; 8 positions agree with TRBD2. CDR3 nucleotide sequence: TGTGCCAGCAGGCCCGGGGCTAGCGGGTCCTATGAGCAGTTCTTC. It codes for CASRPGASGSYEQFF.